This T cell receptor beta chain emerged from a study of a mutant IDH1 vaccine in newly diagnosed glioma. Study summary: The start of vaccination came 4-6 weeks after radiotherapy alone, or with temozolomide cycles. Patients under treatment included around 60% males and about 40% females and had a mean age of around 37 years. Before enrollment, the patients had been treated with radiotherapy alone, temozolomide alone, or both together. Most of them had received both.

Time point reported: week 11, during vaccination. All doses held 300 ug of mutant IDH1 20-mer peptide, with topical imiquimod. Donor diagnoses consisted of new WHO grade 3 or 4 IDH1-mutant, ATRX-lost astrocytomas. Of note for this clone: Its cognate antigen is unknown. Other DNA sequences within the sample encode an identical CDR3.

Germline V lookup: CDR1 MNHNY, CDR2 SVGAGI (reference sequence). J gave up 4 bases and V 4 bases, and 3 bases lay outside the gene matches. The CDR3 covers 14 residues. Repertoires were generated with immunoSEQ multiplex PCR, while TCRdb's copy carries only in-frame clones and drops some. There are about 60,000 clones in the sample; around 85% occur only once, and approximately 9.5% lies in the top ten. This chain connects TRBV6-6 to TRBJ1-5, with 8 positions matching TRBD1. The material sequenced was PBMCs, taken from a glioma patient whose treatment included an IDH1 peptide vaccine. This clonotype was sampled from a woman between 45 and 65 years old with glioma. Here the CDR3 DNA reads TGTGCCAGCAGTTCCGGACAGGGAAATCAGCCCCAGCATTTT. Its translation: CASSSGQGNQPQHF.